Each of the 21 T cell receptor beta chains below was sequenced from the same sample in a study of vaccination and CD4 T cells after COVID-19. Cultured CD4+ T cells had their DNA profiled by the Oncomine TCR Beta short-read assay. TCRdb recomputed calls from the PCR reads with MiXCR, one row per CDR3 protein. This sample has almost 5,500 distinct CDR3 sequences, with 41% found just once. Documented treatment: approximately nine-day PBMC culture with coronavirus spike peptide pools or control peptides (ViraFEST assay). Those CD4+ T cells from the unexposed donor predate the COVID-19 pandemic (2011-2018). No antigen is known for these receptors. Input material: CD4+ T cells from blood, cultured in vitro. These receptors all come from a human donor in good health.

The V gene is TRBV6-5, the J gene TRBJ1-1; D gene unclear. V was shortened by 3 bases and J by 1 base, with 9 bases between the two germline ends. Per the germline V gene, CDR1 is MNHEY and CDR2 is SVGAGI. The CDR3 extends over 14 amino acids. CDR3 nucleotides: TGTGCCAGCAGTTATGGGCAGCAGAACACTGAAGCTTTCTTT. It translates to CASSYGQQNTEAFF.

This chain uses TRBV20-1 with TRBJ2-1; 7 bases line up with TRBD1. The J segment lost 6 bases and the V segment lost 1 base, leaving 15 bases of the junction unmatched. Germline V CDR1 and CDR2: DFQATT, SNEGSKA (reference sequence). This CDR3 comprises 17 residues. The CDR3 sequence: CSARAAAGQGVPNEQFF. CDR3 coding DNA: TGCAGTGCTAGAGCTGCTGCGGGTCAGGGGGTTCCCAATGAGCAGTTCTTC.

V usage is TRBV9 and J usage is TRBJ1-1, with 8 bases that match TRBD1. Per the germline V gene, CDR1 is SGDLS and CDR2 is YYNGEE. The CDR3 sequence is 14 residues long. With 4 bases clipped from V and 7 bases from J, the junction kept 9 bases outside the gene matches. The CDR3 loop reads CASSMTGEWGEAFF. Here the CDR3 DNA reads TGTGCCAGCAGCATGACAGGGGAATGGGGTGAAGCTTTCTTT.

J is TRBJ2-1 and V is TRBV28; weak D call: TRBD1 (8 bases). Trimming removed 4 bases from V and 4 bases from J, with 20 bases in between. CDR1 MDHEN and CDR2 SYDVKM come from the germline V gene. This CDR3 is 17 amino acids long. The CDR3 here is CASSSSGGQAVYNEQFF. CDR3 bases: TGTGCCAGCAGTTCATCGGGGGGACAGGCCGTTTACAATGAGCAGTTCTTC.

This clonotype was observed a few times. The chain links TRBV19 to TRBJ2-7; no clear D gene. Trimming stripped 4 bases from V and 0 bases from J, with 19 bases between. Looked up from germline, CDR1 is LNHDA and CDR2 is SQIVND (reference sequence). CDR3 length: 17 residues. CDR3 loop: CASSSPRSASISYEQYF. The DNA of the CDR3 is TGTGCCAGTAGTAGCCCCCGATCCGCCTCAATCTCCTACGAGCAGTACTTC.

The J gene is TRBJ1-1, the V gene TRBV28, with TRBD1 as a possible D gene (5 bases). CDR3 length equals 14 residues. Trimming cost V 2 bases and J 3 bases, with 10 bases left between them. Germline loops: CDR1 MDHEN, CDR2 SYDVKM. The CDR3 sequence is CASSLPGDHTEAFF. The CDR3 DNA follows: TGTGCCAGCAGTTTACCGGGGGACCACACTGAAGCTTTCTTT.

V is TRBV25-1 and J is TRBJ2-2; TRBD2 might be the D (7 bases). V shed 5 bases and J shed 3 bases, with 13 bases lying between them. The germline CDR1 and CDR2 sequences are MGHDK and SYGVNS. CDR3 length: 15 amino acids. CDR3 loop: CASSKTGGYTGELFF. The CDR3 region has the DNA TGTGCCAGCAGTAAGACGGGGGGCTACACCGGGGAGCTGTTTTTT. Together with reference TRBV25-1 and TRBJ2-2, the CDR3 gives the full variable domain: EADIYQTPRYLVIGTGKKITLECSQTMGHDKMYWYQQDPGMELHLIHYSYGVNSTEKGDLSSESTVSRIRTEHFPLTLESARPSHTSQYLCASSKTGGYTGELFFGEGSRLTVL.

This chain connects TRBV6-2 or TRBV6-3 to TRBJ2-5, with 13 bases that match TRBD2. The germline gives CDR1 MNHEY, CDR2 SVGEGT. This CDR3 spans 15 amino acids. J was trimmed by 5 bases and V by 7 bases; bases with no gene match: 7. This CDR3 is CASKGLAGDGETQYF. The CDR3 DNA reads TGTGCCAGCAAAGGACTAGCGGGAGACGGGGAGACCCAGTACTTC.

The chain is built from TRBV5-5 and TRBJ1-2; D may be TRBD1 (5 bases). Germline V lookup: CDR1 SGHKS, CDR2 YYEKEE (reference sequence). This CDR3 spans 15 amino acids. V lost 0 bases to trimming and J lost 2 bases, with 11 bases between them. CDR3 protein: CASSLGPRENYGYTF. CDR3 in DNA: TGTGCCAGCAGCTTGGGTCCCAGGGAAAACTATGGCTACACCTTC.

This clonotype was detected a few times. V gene TRBV7-8 combines with J gene TRBJ1-5, with 8 bases fitting TRBD1. The ends lost 5 bases at V and 2 bases at J; junction bases unmatched: 5. The CDR3 totals 15 residues. Germline CDR1 is SGHVS and CDR2 is FQNEAQ. In nucleotides, the CDR3 is TGTGCCAGCAGCATCAGGGGGCAAGGCAATCAGCCCCAGCATTTT. It yields the protein CASSIRGQGNQPQHF.

This clonotype was counted between two and nine times. The rearrangement uses TRBV7-8 and TRBJ2-5, with D perhaps given as TRBD1 or TRBD2 (6 bases each). This CDR3 comprises 16 residues. V was pared by 7 bases and J by 4 bases, with 22 bases between. Germline V gene sequence: CDR1 SGHVS, CDR2 FQNEAQ. The CDR3 DNA sequence: TGTGCCAGCACCCCTGGTGGGGGGCCCACGGGAGAGACCCAGTACTTC. It codes for CASTPGGGPTGETQYF.

The rearrangement uses TRBV20-1 and TRBJ1-5; no firm D call. The V gene's germline CDR1 is DFQATT and CDR2 SNEGSKA (reference sequence). V was shortened by 4 bases and J by 6 bases, with 7 bases between the two germline ends. The CDR3 totals 11 residues. The CDR3 DNA is TGCAGTGCTATTCAACCTCAGCCCCAGCATTTT. Translation gives CSAIQPQPQHF.

This chain joins TRBV18 and TRBJ2-5, with D perhaps TRBD2 (6 bases). V lost 4 bases and J 4 bases, leaving 16 bases between the germline ends. Per germline, CDR1 KGHSH and CDR2 LQKENI. There are 15 residues in the CDR3. CDR3 bases: TGTGCCAGCTCACAACGACTAGAGCCGGGAGAGACCCAGTACTTC. This codes for CASSQRLEPGETQYF.

CDR3 sequence: CASSYGQPSNYGYTF. The CDR3, as DNA: TGTGCCAGCAGTTACGGACAGCCATCTAACTATGGCTACACCTTC. The J gene is TRBJ1-2, the V gene TRBV6-2 or TRBV6-3; D perhaps matches TRBD1 (6 bases). Germline V gives CDR1 MNHEY, CDR2 SVGEGT. V was clipped by 2 bases and J by 0 bases, with 10 bases between them. This CDR3 is built from 15 residues.

The chain couples TRBV6-4 to TRBJ2-3, with 9 nucleotides matching TRBD1. CDR3 length: 16 amino acids. Germline assignment: CDR1 MRHNA and CDR2 SNTAGT. The J segment lost 0 bases and the V segment lost 0 bases, leaving 1 base of the junction unmatched. The DNA of the CDR3 is TGTGCCAGCAGTGACTCGGGGACAGGGAGCACAGATACGCAGTATTTT. Protein product: CASSDSGTGSTDTQYF.

This clonotype has only a few counts. This CDR3 reads CASSLEGWNYGYTF. In nucleotides, the CDR3 is TGTGCCAGCAGCTTAGAAGGGTGGAACTATGGCTACACCTTC. V gene TRBV7-9 combines with J gene TRBJ1-2, with D unclear. Between the trimmed V and J ends, which lost 1 base and 2 bases, there was a span of 8 bases. The CDR3 sequence is 14 residues long. Germline lookup yields CDR1 SEHNR and CDR2 FQNEAQ (reference sequence).

The chain combines TRBV12-3 or TRBV12-4 with TRBJ1-5; no clear D. The ends were cut back, 1 base at V and 11 bases at J, with 12 bases in the middle. This CDR3 has 13 residues. The CDR3 here is CASSLGVRWTQHF. In nucleotides, the CDR3 is TGTGCCAGCAGTTTAGGAGTCCGGTGGACCCAGCATTTT.

The genes are TRBV20-1 and TRBJ2-5, with D uncertain. V was shortened by 4 bases and J by 5 bases, with 14 bases between the two germline ends. The CDR3 contains 13 residues. Germline V lookup: CDR1 DFQATT, CDR2 SNEGSKA (reference sequence). The CDR3 nucleotides are TGCAGTGCTACATCGACGGCTTTGGAGACCCAGTACTTC. It specifies CSATSTALETQYF.

The chain recombines TRBV20-1 with TRBJ2-1, with 8 bases matching TRBD1. The V gene's germline CDR1 is DFQATT and CDR2 SNEGSKA (reference sequence). V shed 5 bases, J shed 5 bases, and the junction held 8 bases outside the gene matches. The CDR3 covers 14 residues. The CDR3 reads CSAWDRLKDNEQFF. The CDR3 bases are TGCAGTGCTTGGGACAGGCTGAAGGACAATGAGCAGTTCTTC.

V is TRBV19 and J is TRBJ1-1, with 8 bases fitting TRBD1. Germline V gene data show CDR1 as LNHDA and CDR2 as SQIVND (reference sequence). The ends lost 4 bases at V and 1 base at J; junction bases unmatched: 8. This CDR3 has 16 amino acids. CDR3 region: CASSRRPGTGNTEAFF. The DNA of the CDR3 is TGTGCCAGTAGTAGAAGACCCGGGACAGGGAACACTGAAGCTTTCTTT.

The chain uses TRBV7-9 and TRBJ2-3; D gene ambiguous. The CDR3 covers 15 residues. The V end was cut by 1 base, the J end by 3 bases, with 11 bases between. Germline CDR1 and CDR2: SEHNR and FQNEAQ (reference sequence). The DNA for the CDR3 is TGTGCCAGCAGCTTAGGAACAGTGGGGACAGATACGCAGTATTTT. It specifies CASSLGTVGTDTQYF.